The 21 T cell receptor beta chains below all came from one sample that was sequenced in a study of OX40 agonist ivuxolimab in advanced cancers. Profiled with immunoSEQ multiplex PCR; TCRdb holds only in-frame clones, not every one. The data contain 85,000 to 100,000 clones, roughly 90% of them seen just once; the ten biggest clones take up 0.7% to 0.9%. The sequences come from CD4+ or CD8+ T cells sorted from blood, collected in a trial of the OX40 agonist ivuxolimab. These TCRs come from an adult with an advanced solid tumor such as melanoma, head and neck, liver or kidney cancer.

The chain recombines TRBV19 with TRBJ1-2; 7 nucleotides match TRBD1. Losses at the gene ends were 4 bases for V and 7 bases for J; bases not matched to a gene: 9. CDR1 and CDR2 from the germline V gene are LNHDA and SQIVND (reference sequence). The CDR3 is made up of 14 amino acids. The DNA for the CDR3 is TGTGCCAGTAGTACCACGACAGGGTCCGGTGGCTACACCTTC. The encoded protein is CASSTTTGSGGYTF.

The V and J genes are TRBV4-2 and TRBJ2-5; 7 bases agree with TRBD2. V lost 4 bases to trimming and J lost 5 bases; unmatched junction nucleotides: 7. In germline, CDR1 is LGHNA, CDR2 YNFKEQ. The CDR3 contains 14 residues. CDR3 in amino acids: CASSRQWGGETQYF. CDR3 DNA: TGTGCCAGCAGCCGACAGTGGGGGGGGGAGACCCAGTACTTC.

This rearrangement joins TRBV1 to TRBJ2-1; the table's TRBD2 call for D was not verified on the DNA. TRBV1 is a known pseudogene. CDR3 length: 12 residues. CDR3 sequence: CTSSLLANEQFF. DNA for the CDR3: TGCACCAGCAGCCTACTAGCCAATGAGCAGTTCTTC.

The chain carries TRBV4-2 and TRBJ2-1, with 12 bases identical to TRBD2. The V gene's germline CDR1 is LGHNA and CDR2 YNFKEQ. V shed 5 bases and J 5 bases; nucleotides not matched to a gene: 7. This CDR3 has 16 amino acids. CDR3 in DNA: TGTGCCAGCAGCGCACCGAGACTAGCGGGGGACAATGAGCAGTTCTTC. It codes for CASSAPRLAGDNEQFF.

The rearrangement joins TRBV5-1 to TRBJ2-7; possible D gene TRBD1, 6 bases. The V gene lost 1 base and the J gene lost 6 bases, with 8 bases spanning the gap. The germline CDR1 and CDR2 sequences are SGHRS and YFSETQ. CDR3 size: 12 residues. The CDR3 region has the DNA TGCGCCAGCAGCTTGACAGGGCGCGAGCAGTACTTC. Protein: CASSLTGREQYF.

The chain is built from TRBV10-3 and TRBJ2-2, with TRBD2 as a possible D gene (6 bases). From germline, CDR1 is ENHRY and CDR2 SYGVKD. V lost 10 bases and J lost 4, with 13 bases in between. The CDR3 extends over 13 amino acids. Here the CDR3 DNA reads TGTGCCACCCGTGGGGGGTTCACCGGGGAGCTGTTTTTT. It is translated as CATRGGFTGELFF.

The rearrangement uses TRBV5-6 and TRBJ2-7; TRBD1 matches at 7 bases. The CDR3 runs to 15 residues. Looked up from germline, CDR1 is SGHDT and CDR2 is YYEEEE. V lost 4 bases, J lost 5 bases, and 12 bases stayed unmatched. In DNA form, the CDR3 reads TGTGCCAGCAGCCTCAGACAGGGTTTGAATGACGAGCAGTACTTC. This gives the protein CASSLRQGLNDEQYF.

The chain is built from TRBV5-4 and TRBJ1-3; D is unresolved. The ends were cut back, 4 bases at V and 0 bases at J, with 11 bases in the middle. Germline V gene sequence: CDR1 SGHNT, CDR2 YYREEE (reference sequence). The CDR3 contains 15 residues. This chain's CDR3 is CASSLPQASGNTIYF. CDR3 bases: TGTGCCAGCAGCCTTCCTCAAGCCTCTGGAAACACCATATATTTT.

The chain recombines TRBV7-8 with TRBJ2-3; TRBD1 matches at 7 bases. The germline gives CDR1 SGHVS, CDR2 FQNEAQ. The trim removed 3 bases at V and 3 bases at J, leaving 9 bases unmatched. CDR3 size: 16 residues. Here the CDR3 reads CASSFGTGVATDTQYF. The CDR3 bases are TGTGCCAGCAGCTTCGGTACAGGGGTGGCGACAGATACGCAGTATTTT.

V is TRBV30 and J is TRBJ2-5; possibly TRBD1 for D (5 bases). V lost 2 bases and J 5 bases, leaving 15 bases between the germline ends. Germline V gene data show CDR1 as GTSNPN and CDR2 as SVGIG (reference sequence). This CDR3 contains 14 residues. The CDR3: CAWSRAGMLETQYF. CDR3 DNA sequence: TGTGCCTGGAGTAGGGCAGGGATGTTGGAGACCCAGTACTTC.

This clone was seen only once. The chain carries TRBV30 and TRBJ1-3; D gene ambiguous. This CDR3 has 15 residues. The ends were cut back, 4 bases at V and 1 base at J, with 14 bases in the middle. Germline lookup yields CDR1 GTSNPN and CDR2 SVGIG (reference sequence). The CDR3 spells CAWTLQGWSGNTIYF. CDR3 nucleotides: TGTGCCTGGACCCTACAAGGGTGGTCTGGAAACACCATATATTTT.

V is TRBV9 and J is TRBJ2-3; D call uncertain. The V gene's germline CDR1 is SGDLS and CDR2 YYNGEE. The CDR3 has 15 amino acids. V was pared by 2 bases and J by 5 bases, with 15 bases between. The CDR3 DNA follows: TGTGCCAGCAGCGTCCTTTTCGGGTCCGGAGATACGCAGTATTTT. It is translated as CASSVLFGSGDTQYF.

The genes are TRBV7-3 and TRBJ2-5, with TRBD1 matching over 9 bases. Germline CDR1 SGHTA, CDR2 FQGTGA. Trimming cost V 6 bases and J 3 bases; bases outside gene matches: 5. The CDR3 length is 14 residues. CDR3 nucleotides: TGTGCCAGCAGTCAAAGGACAGGGGAAGAGACCCAGTACTTC. Translation gives CASSQRTGEETQYF.

This clone was seen just once. The V call is TRBV18, the J call TRBJ2-3, with 11 bases fitting TRBD2. Germline V gene lookup returns CDR1 KGHSH and CDR2 LQKENI. J gave up 4 bases and V 5 bases, and 8 bases lay outside the gene matches. The CDR3 is 16 residues long. The CDR3: CASSAFSGGASDTQYF. CDR3 sequence (DNA): TGTGCCAGCTCAGCCTTTAGCGGGGGGGCCTCAGATACGCAGTATTTT.

There are a few counts of this clone. The V call is TRBV7-9, the J call TRBJ1-5, with 7 bases identical to TRBD1. CDR1 and CDR2 (germline): SEHNR, FQNEAQ (reference sequence). The trim removed 5 bases at V and 0 bases at J, leaving 4 bases unmatched. The CDR3 is 15 amino acids. In DNA form, the CDR3 reads TGTGCCAGCAGCAAAGGGGGCAGTAGCAATCAGCCCCAGCATTTT. Residues: CASSKGGSSNQPQHF.

The J gene is TRBJ2-3, the V gene TRBV11-2; 8 bases match TRBD1. The trim removed 3 bases at V and 0 bases at J, leaving 14 bases unmatched. Per the germline V gene, CDR1 is SGHAT and CDR2 is FQNNGV. CDR3 length: 19 residues. The CDR3 nucleotides are TGTGCCAGCAGCTTCGGCAGGGGGCGATCTTCATTAAGCACAGATACGCAGTATTTT. Protein sequence: CASSFGRGRSSLSTDTQYF.

The rearrangement uses TRBV14 and TRBJ2-2; no definite D call. V lost 0 bases and J 1 base, leaving 6 bases between the germline ends. CDR3 length equals 15 residues. The germline V gene encodes CDR1 SGHDN and CDR2 FVKESK. The CDR3 DNA is TGTGCCAGCAGCCAAGATGCAGGGAACACCGGGGAGCTGTTTTTT. Protein product: CASSQDAGNTGELFF.

The chain has TRBV7-2 and TRBJ1-2; D gene ambiguous. Germline CDR1 is SGHTA and CDR2 is FQGNSA. The CDR3 is made up of 13 amino acids. V dropped 1 base and J dropped 8 bases, with 11 bases sitting between them. CDR3 amino acids: CASSLGADWGYTF. The CDR3 nucleotides read TGTGCCAGCAGCTTAGGGGCAGACTGGGGCTACACCTTC.

CDR3 nucleotides: TGTGCCAGCACCAAGGTGGGGGACAGCCAAGAGACCCAGTACTTC. Translation: CASTKVGDSQETQYF. This chain links TRBV7-2 with TRBJ2-5; TRBD1 matches 7 bases. Germline trimming cut 7 bases from V and 1 base from J; bases unmatched to any gene: 9. This CDR3 has 15 amino acids. Germline V gene data show CDR1 as SGHTA and CDR2 as FQGNSA. Variable domain in full (rest from reference TRBV7-2 and TRBJ2-5): GAGVSQSPSNKVTEKGKDVELRCDPISGHTALYWYRQSLGQGLEFLIYFQGNSAPDKSGLPSDRFSAERTGGSVSTLTIQRTQQEDSAVYLCASTKVGDSQETQYFGPGTRLLVL.

This chain connects TRBV19 to TRBJ2-7, with 9 bases aligning to TRBD1. V shed 4 bases, J shed 6 bases, and the junction held 4 bases outside the gene matches. The CDR3 totals 13 residues. The germline CDR1 and CDR2 sequences are LNHDA and SQIVND (reference sequence). The CDR3 region has the DNA TGTGCCAGTAGTAAACAGGGGGCTCCCGAGCAGTACTTC. Translated, it gives CASSKQGAPEQYF.

The chain uses TRBV27 and TRBJ1-2; D is undetermined. V lost 5 bases, J lost 4 bases, and 11 bases lay in between. This CDR3 is 13 amino acids long. Germline V gene sequence: CDR1 MNHEY, CDR2 SMNVEV (reference sequence). The CDR3 loop reads CASSTQSAYGYTF. CDR3 DNA sequence: TGTGCCAGCAGTACACAGTCCGCCTATGGCTACACCTTC.